This T cell receptor beta chain is drawn from a study of T cells in localized non-small cell lung cancer (dated by TCRdb to 2019 to 2021). Concerning the study at large: T cell repertoires of some 240 early-stage NSCLC patients were analyzed, with tumors being compared against uninvolved tumor-adjacent lungs. The cohort comprised under 250 treatment-naïve NSCLC patients with resected, localized lung tumors. The mean age of the NSCLC patients was just over 65 years, with 120 to 150 men and 100 to 110 women.

At diagnosis, peripheral blood, uninvolved tumor-adjacent lung and tumor were collected and stored as a combination of fresh-frozen and FFPE material. For TCR repertoire profiling, blood samples were analyzed in the form of peripheral blood mononuclear cells. The full study reports these points: Uninvolved tumor-adjacent lung showed the highest T cell clonality, higher than tumor, which suggests more focused antigenic responses in the adjacent lung. Because the study design was exploratory, TCR variables were selected using unadjusted p-values without false-discovery rate correction. Higher blood T cell density associated with longer overall survival, while higher adjacent-lung clonality associated with shorter survival. A median of around 60 of the top 100 tumor clones turned up in the paired uninvolved adjacent lung, and approximately 30 of those clones also ranked among the top 100 of that same adjacent lung. Because multi-region tumor sequencing was not performed, intratumor heterogeneity could not be ruled out.

With regard to this clone: Which antigen it targets is not known. The input lacks base qualities; no much larger clone sits a single base away.

The germline V gene provides CDR1 SGHNT and CDR2 YENEEA. The germline ends are 12 bases apart after V is trimmed by 7 bases and J by 2 bases. Taken from cysteine to phenylalanine, the CDR3 has 13 residues. Only CDR3 DNA is held: 39 bases, read in frame from base 1. The immunoSEQ Assay was used to sequence TCR beta CDR3 regions from DNA. The authors' pipeline ran thus. To compute T cell density, TCR beta template counts were normalized to usable DNA, which was estimated by amplifying housekeeping genes. Using the preseqR package, richness was estimated by extrapolating to 120,000 templates for tissue samples and 400,000 templates for PBMC samples. Clonality was calculated as one minus Pielou's evenness. Differential abundance testing on productive amino-acid clonotypes, with a minimum total count of 5 and an alpha of 0.1, was used to identify tissue-enriched TCRs. The Jaccard Index and the Morisita Overlap Index were used to measure repertoire overlap between compartments. TCR beta CDR3s were clustered by GLIPH together with public tetramer-defined viral CDR3s, and at least three viral sequences plus V-gene enrichment were required for viral motifs. In its TCRdb copy, this immuneACCESS table keeps in-frame sequences only and misses some clones. Where compared with another copy, unresolved V genes explain less than half of these, and the others have no known cause. That table gives V, J and clone size, and the DNA gave D and trimming. The sample table contains over 40,000 clones; only one count was recorded for over 80% of them. The top ten hold roughly a sixth of the sample.

This TCR derives from a man aged 35 to 69 with stage III lung adenocarcinoma. The chain links TRBV11-3 with TRBJ2-7; the D gene is perhaps TRBD2, on 5 matching bases. Sample: peripheral blood mononuclear cells, taken before any cancer treatment. CDR3 region: CASTYRDTYEQYF. The sequenced DNA: TGTGCCAGCACCTACCGGGATACCTACGAGCAGTACTTC.